These 18 T cell receptor beta chains were sequenced from one sample in a study of OX40 agonist ivuxolimab in advanced cancers. TCRdb's copy holds only in-frame clones and misses some; the assay was immunoSEQ multiplex PCR. The sample has about 20,000 clones, 80% to 90% seen once; the top ten hold approximately 16%. This specimen consisted of CD4+ or CD8+ T cells sorted from blood, obtained in a trial of the OX40 agonist ivuxolimab. These receptors all stem from an adult with an advanced solid tumor such as melanoma, head and neck, liver or kidney cancer.

The chain combines TRBV4-2 with TRBJ1-1, with no clear D. Germline V gene data show CDR1 as LGHNA and CDR2 as YNFKEQ. The CDR3 has 12 amino acids. V was shortened by 4 bases and J by 7 bases, with 10 bases between the two germline ends. The CDR3 sequence: CASSRSDGEAFF. The CDR3 DNA sequence: TGTGCCAGCAGCCGATCGGACGGTGAAGCTTTCTTT.

This clone was recorded once. The rearrangement links TRBV9 to TRBJ2-1; weak D call: TRBD2 (5 bases). Per germline, CDR1 SGDLS and CDR2 YYNGEE. V was clipped by 0 bases and J by 1 base, with 11 bases between them. This CDR3 spans 16 amino acids. The CDR3 sequence is CASSVGAGTSYNEQFF. CDR3 bases: TGTGCCAGCAGCGTAGGTGCGGGTACATCCTACAATGAGCAGTTCTTC.

The rearrangement uses TRBV6-5 and TRBJ1-2, with 11 bases aligning to TRBD1. Germline loops: CDR1 MNHEY, CDR2 SVGAGI. This CDR3 is 16 amino acids long. The V and J ends lost 2 bases and 7 bases, in that order; junction bases with no gene match: 9. In nucleotides, the CDR3 is TGTGCCAGCAGTTACCAAGGACAGGGGGCTGACGGTGGCTACACCTTC. Its protein is CASSYQGQGADGGYTF.

The V call is TRBV9, the J call TRBJ1-1, with D unresolved. With 0 bases removed from V and 4 bases from J, the gap between germline ends came to 10 bases. Looked up from germline, CDR1 is SGDLS and CDR2 is YYNGEE. The CDR3 is made up of 14 amino acids. The CDR3 DNA reads TGTGCCAGCAGCGTAGCATCCGTGAGCACTGAAGCTTTCTTT. This gives the protein CASSVASVSTEAFF.

This chain uses TRBV5-4 with TRBJ1-2, with 7 positions matching TRBD1. Germline trimming cut 0 bases from V and 3 bases from J; bases unmatched to any gene: 2. The CDR3 has 14 residues. In germline, CDR1 is SGHNT, CDR2 YYREEE (reference sequence). The DNA for the CDR3 is TGTGCCAGCAGCTTGGCAGGGGGACACTATGGCTACACCTTC. It yields the protein CASSLAGGHYGYTF.

V and J are TRBV5-1 and TRBJ2-3; the D is unclear. The V end was cut by 6 bases, the J end by 1 base, with 12 bases between. This CDR3 contains 14 residues. Germline loops: CDR1 SGHRS, CDR2 YFSETQ. DNA of the CDR3: TGCGCCAGCACCCTGGGTGATGGCACAGATACGCAGTATTTT. It yields the protein CASTLGDGTDTQYF.

The chain couples TRBV6-5 to TRBJ1-1; 9 nucleotides agree with TRBD1. V lost 8 bases, J lost 4 bases, and 5 bases stayed unmatched. Germline values: CDR1 MNHEY, CDR2 SVGAGI. The CDR3 runs 13 residues. CDR3 nucleotides: TGTGCCAGCGCCGACAGGGGGGTCACTGAAGCTTTCTTT. This codes for CASADRGVTEAFF.

The rearrangement uses TRBV9 and TRBJ1-2; TRBD1 agrees at 7 bases. V dropped 4 bases and J dropped 0; count of bases not matched to a gene: 9. Germline V gene sequence: CDR1 SGDLS, CDR2 YYNGEE. The CDR3 has 16 amino acids. CDR3 in DNA: TGTGCCAGCAGCACAGGTCCGGGACAGTCTAACTATGGCTACACCTTC. This encodes CASSTGPGQSNYGYTF.

Concerning this clone itself: One end of the junction is discordant with germline, which a read error may explain. In nucleotides, the CDR3 is TGTGCCAGCAGCCTCCGGACCGAAGTCCCAAATAAACAATTC. Residues: CASSLRTEVPNKQF. J is TRBJ2-7 and V is TRBV11-2; D not certain. This CDR3 has 14 amino acids. Germline V lookup: CDR1 SGHAT, CDR2 FQNNGV.

The genes are TRBV6-6 and TRBJ1-5, with D possibly matching TRBD1 (5 bases). The V end lost 6 bases, the J end lost 4 bases, and 10 bases lay between the germline ends. CDR3 length equals 13 residues. Per the germline V gene, CDR1 is MNHNY and CDR2 is SVGAGI (reference sequence). CDR3 nucleotides: TGTGCCAGCAGAAGGGACGTTAATCAGCCCCAGCATTTT. This gives the protein CASRRDVNQPQHF.

About this clone itself: A much larger clone lies a single base off, so this may be a read error. The chain carries TRBV29-1 and TRBJ2-5; 10 bases match TRBD2. CDR3 size: 15 residues. Looked up from germline, CDR1 is SQVTM and CDR2 is ANQGSEA. In DNA form, the CDR3 reads TGCGGCGTTGAAGATCTATCCCTAGCGGGAGTTAGGCAGTACTTC. This translates into CGVEDLSLAGVRQYF.

This chain connects TRBV5-1 to TRBJ2-2, with 7 bases matching TRBD1. V lost 0 bases to trimming and J lost 6 bases; unmatched junction nucleotides: 5. Germline CDR1 SGHRS, CDR2 YFSETQ. The CDR3 loop spans 15 amino acids. CDR3 nucleotides: TGCGCCAGCAGCTTGGAAGGGGGCGCTGCCGGGGAGCTGTTTTTT. This translates into CASSLEGGAAGELFF.

This clone was detected only a few times. The CDR3 reads CASSRGPGQGVAGELFF. The CDR3 nucleotides read TGTGCCAGTAGTAGAGGCCCGGGACAGGGGGTAGCCGGGGAGCTGTTTTTT. The chain links TRBV19 to TRBJ2-2, with TRBD1 identical over 11 bases. This CDR3 comprises 17 residues. V gave up 4 bases and J gave up 6 bases; unmatched junction bases: 10. Germline loops: CDR1 LNHDA, CDR2 SQIVND (reference sequence).

This clone was seen only a few times. This chain's CDR3 is CASSTEGNSPLHF. The CDR3 nucleotides read TGTGCCAGCAGCACCGAGGGTAATTCACCCCTCCACTTT. The genes are TRBV5-5 and TRBJ1-6, with D unclear. The CDR3 runs to 13 residues. Germline CDR1 is SGHKS and CDR2 is YYEKEE (reference sequence). Trimming left V 4 bases short and J 6 bases short, with 8 bases between.

This chain connects TRBV6-5 to TRBJ1-2, with 7 bases lining up with TRBD1. With 6 bases clipped from V and 7 bases from J, the junction kept 14 bases outside the gene matches. Per the germline V gene, CDR1 is MNHEY and CDR2 is SVGAGI. This CDR3 contains 15 residues. CDR3 sequence reads: CASRPPTGTRGGYTF. The CDR3 DNA sequence: TGTGCCAGCAGGCCCCCGACAGGGACCCGTGGTGGCTACACCTTC.

This rearrangement joins TRBV7-9 to TRBJ1-5; 9 nucleotides line up with TRBD1. Trimming at V came to 5 bases and at J to 4 bases, leaving 9 bases not matched to a gene. Per germline, CDR1 SEHNR and CDR2 FQNEAQ (reference sequence). The CDR3 length is 16 residues. The CDR3 here is CASSGPGQGTNQPQHF. Here the CDR3 DNA reads TGTGCCAGCAGCGGTCCGGGACAGGGCACTAATCAGCCCCAGCATTTT.

The V gene is TRBV5-1, the J gene TRBJ2-2; TRBD2 is a possible D gene (5 bases). V was cut by 1 base and J by 5 bases, with 12 bases left in between. The CDR3 runs to 15 residues. The germline V gene has CDR1 SGHRS and CDR2 YFSETQ. The CDR3 coding sequence is TGCGCCAGCAGCTTGTCCGATACGGGGACCGGGGAGCTGTTTTTT. This encodes CASSLSDTGTGELFF.

This clone occurred once. The chain couples TRBV5-5 to TRBJ1-1, with 9 bases matching TRBD1. Germline CDR1 reads SGHKS; CDR2 reads YYEKEE (reference sequence). The ends lost 2 bases at V and 5 bases at J; junction bases unmatched: 4. This CDR3 spans 14 amino acids. CDR3 sequence: CASSLRQGDTEAFF. For the CDR3, the DNA is TGTGCCAGCAGCTTAAGACAGGGGGATACTGAAGCTTTCTTT.